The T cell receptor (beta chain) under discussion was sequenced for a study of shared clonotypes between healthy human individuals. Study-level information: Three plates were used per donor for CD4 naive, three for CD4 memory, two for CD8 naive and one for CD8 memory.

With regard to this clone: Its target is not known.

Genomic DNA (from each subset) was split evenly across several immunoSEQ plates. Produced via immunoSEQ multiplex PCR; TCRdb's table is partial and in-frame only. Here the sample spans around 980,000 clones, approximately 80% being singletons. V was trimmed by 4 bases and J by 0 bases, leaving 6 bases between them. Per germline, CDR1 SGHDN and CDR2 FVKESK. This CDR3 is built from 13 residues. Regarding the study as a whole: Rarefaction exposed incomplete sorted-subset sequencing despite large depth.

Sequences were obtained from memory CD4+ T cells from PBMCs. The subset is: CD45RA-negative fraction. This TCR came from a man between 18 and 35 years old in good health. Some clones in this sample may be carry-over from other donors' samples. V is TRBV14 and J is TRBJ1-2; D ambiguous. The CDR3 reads CASSREANYGYTF. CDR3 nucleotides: TGTGCCAGCAGCCGGGAGGCTAACTATGGCTACACCTTC.